A single sample is the source of the 8 T cell receptor beta chains below, sequenced in a study of molecular identifiers for immune sequencing clone quantification. TCRdb ran MiXCR on the PCR reads and lists one entry per CDR3 protein. The data show a few hundred thousand distinct CDR3 sequences, with roughly 24% seen just once and roughly 0.7% held by the top ten. Source material: naive CD8+ T cells from blood, with Jurkat cell RNA spiked in. Subset: FACS-sorted CD8+CD4-CCR7+CD45RA+ naive T cells. All receptors come from a human donor in good health. Some libraries in this study had Jurkat cell RNA spiked in.

This clonotype was counted only a few times. One junction end disagrees with the germline gene, perhaps due to a read error. The chain uses TRBV6-2 or TRBV6-3 and TRBJ1-5; no reliable D call. Germline CDR1 and CDR2: MNHEY and SVGEGT. The length of the CDR3 is 14 residues. DNA of the CDR3: TGTGTCAGCAGCAGTAACAAGTTCGATCAGCCCCAGCATTTT. As protein: CVSSSNKFDQPQHF.

In its sample, this clonotype was seen a few times. V usage is TRBV7-9 and J usage is TRBJ2-3; D gene ambiguous. V lost 1 base and J lost 2, with 7 bases in between. The CDR3 is made up of 14 amino acids. Germline values: CDR1 SEHNR, CDR2 FQNEAQ (reference sequence). The CDR3 reads CASSLVVPTDTQYF. CDR3 coding DNA: TGTGCCAGCAGCTTAGTAGTCCCCACAGATACGCAGTATTTT.

The table lists this clonotype with many counts. V usage is TRBV28 and J usage is TRBJ2-2; 7 nucleotides agree with TRBD1. This CDR3 has 15 amino acids. Trimming took 3 bases from V and 6 from J; bases not matched to a gene: 7. Germline V CDR1 and CDR2: MDHEN, SYDVKM. The CDR3 reads CASSFRGFKAGELFF. The CDR3 coding sequence is TGTGCCAGCAGTTTCAGGGGGTTTAAGGCCGGGGAGCTGTTTTTT.

As for this clonotype: It may be a read error: a sequence one base away is much more abundant. The chain is built from TRBV4-1 and TRBJ2-7; 7 bases fit TRBD2. The CDR3 totals 15 residues. Germline CDR1 is MGHRA and CDR2 is YSYEKL. V was pared by 0 bases and J by 9 bases, with 11 bases of the junction left unmatched. The CDR3 DNA reads as TGCGCCAGCAGCCAAGATGGGAGGGATCTGGGCGGGCAGTACTTC. Its protein product is CASSQDGRDLGGQYF.

The chain combines TRBV20-1 with TRBJ2-7, with TRBD1 matching 8 bases. Germline CDR1 is DFQATT and CDR2 is SNEGSKA (reference sequence). This CDR3 contains 15 residues. J lost 2 bases, V lost 1 base, and 7 bases had no gene match. In DNA, the CDR3 is TGCAGTGCTAGAGGGGTTTCGGACAGGGCCTACGAGCAGTACTTC. Its translation is CSARGVSDRAYEQYF.

The chain is built from TRBV5-6 and TRBJ2-1; D not resolved. This CDR3 is 13 amino acids long. The V and J ends lost 9 bases and 0 bases respectively, with 10 bases between them. CDR1 is SGHDT, CDR2 YYEEEE, per germline. CDR3 in amino acids: CATEVSSYNEQFF. CDR3 bases: TGTGCCACCGAGGTTAGCTCCTACAATGAGCAGTTCTTC.

The table lists this clonotype with a few counts. The chain joins TRBV7-9 to TRBJ2-7, with D perhaps TRBD2 (5 bases). V was clipped by 1 base and J by 5 bases, with 9 bases between them. In germline, CDR1 is SEHNR, CDR2 FQNEAQ (reference sequence). The CDR3 runs to 13 residues. In DNA, the CDR3 is TGTGCCAGCAGCTTAGGGCGGGCCAACGAGCAGTACTTC. It translates to CASSLGRANEQYF.

This clonotype was counted only a few times. The CDR3 DNA reads TGTGCCAGCAGCAAGGAAATCCTCTACGAGCAGTACTTC. The encoded protein is CASSKEILYEQYF. The V gene is TRBV28, the J gene TRBJ2-7; no clear D. The germline gives CDR1 MDHEN, CDR2 SYDVKM. The V end lost 6 bases, the J end lost 3 bases, and 12 bases lay between the germline ends. The CDR3 covers 13 residues.